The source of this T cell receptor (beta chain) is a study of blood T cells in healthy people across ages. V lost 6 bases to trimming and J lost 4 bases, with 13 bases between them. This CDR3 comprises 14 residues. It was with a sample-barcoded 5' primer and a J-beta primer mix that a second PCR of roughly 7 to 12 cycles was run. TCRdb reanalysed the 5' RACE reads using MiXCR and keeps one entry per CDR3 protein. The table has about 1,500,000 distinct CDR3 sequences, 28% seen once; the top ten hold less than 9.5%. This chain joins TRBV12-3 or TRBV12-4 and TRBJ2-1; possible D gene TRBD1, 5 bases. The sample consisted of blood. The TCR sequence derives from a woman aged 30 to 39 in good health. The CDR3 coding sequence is TGTGCCAGCAGACCACGACAGACATACAATGAGCAGTTCTTC. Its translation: CASRPRQTYNEQFF.